This TCR beta chain emerged from a study of T cells in severe cutaneous drug reactions. Study-level background: Only probable or definite SJS/TEN or DRESS cases by RegiSCAR were enrolled. General study results and limits: One public TCRbeta CDR3 appeared in all seven blister samples, averaging about 13%.

Remarks on this clonotype: What it binds is not known.

This CDR3 region has 15 residues. The V gene's germline CDR1 is SEHNR and CDR2 FQNEAQ (reference sequence). Libraries were made by iRepertoire multiplex PCR with TCR subtype-specific primers for bulk and single-cell sequencing. No DNA is given; TCRdb re-called the multiplex PCR reads and lists each CDR3 protein once. Its listing shows tens of thousands of distinct CDR3 sequences. The patients sequenced had a carbamazepine-induced Stevens-Johnson syndrome or toxic epidermal necrolysis reaction. This sequence originates from a human donor with toxic epidermal necrolysis, a severe cutaneous drug reaction. The V gene is TRBV7-9, the J gene TRBJ1-1. Sequencing was carried out using PBMCs. The CDR3 reads CASKQQGGVGTEAFF.